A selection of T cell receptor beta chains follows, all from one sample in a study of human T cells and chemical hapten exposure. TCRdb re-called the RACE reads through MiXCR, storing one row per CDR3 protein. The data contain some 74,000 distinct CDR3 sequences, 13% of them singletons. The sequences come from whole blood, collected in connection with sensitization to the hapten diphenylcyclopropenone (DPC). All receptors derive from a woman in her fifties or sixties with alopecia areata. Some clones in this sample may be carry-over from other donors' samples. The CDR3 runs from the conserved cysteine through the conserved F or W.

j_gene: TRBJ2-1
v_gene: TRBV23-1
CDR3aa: CASHWDSQFF

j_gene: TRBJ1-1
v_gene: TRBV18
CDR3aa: CASSIRSGLMNTEAFF

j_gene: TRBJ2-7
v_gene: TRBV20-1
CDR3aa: CSAGESKRSEQYF

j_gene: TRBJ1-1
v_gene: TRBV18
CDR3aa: CASSPKDTNTEAFF

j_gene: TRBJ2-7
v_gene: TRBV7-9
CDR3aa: CTSSPGAAYEQYF

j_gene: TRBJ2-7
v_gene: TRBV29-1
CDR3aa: CSARGPGEQYF

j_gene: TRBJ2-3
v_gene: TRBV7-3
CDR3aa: CASSTLAGGAGADTQYF

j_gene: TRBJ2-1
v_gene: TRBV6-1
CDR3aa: CASGTSGRDEQFF

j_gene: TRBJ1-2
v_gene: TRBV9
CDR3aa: CASSVDHSNYGYTF

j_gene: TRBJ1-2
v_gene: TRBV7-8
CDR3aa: CASSLNNDYTF

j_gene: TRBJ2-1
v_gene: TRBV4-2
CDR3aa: CASSQGLAGSEQFF

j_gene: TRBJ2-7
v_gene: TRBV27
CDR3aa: CASSLSITAAEQYF

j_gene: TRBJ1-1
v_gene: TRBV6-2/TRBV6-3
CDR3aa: CASSKRRDLNTEAFF

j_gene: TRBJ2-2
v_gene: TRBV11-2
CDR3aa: CASSFPGLNTGELSF

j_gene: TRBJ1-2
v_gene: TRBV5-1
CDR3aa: CASSSGTYYGYTF

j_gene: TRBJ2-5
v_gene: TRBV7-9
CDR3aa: CASSFGQETQYF

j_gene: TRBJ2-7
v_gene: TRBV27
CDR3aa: CASRTSGYEQYF

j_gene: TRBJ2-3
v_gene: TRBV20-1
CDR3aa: CSARVTSDTQYF

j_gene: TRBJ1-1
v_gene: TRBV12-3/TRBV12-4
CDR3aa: CASRVLMNTEAFF

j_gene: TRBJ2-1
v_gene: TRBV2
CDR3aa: CASTRETSYNEQFF

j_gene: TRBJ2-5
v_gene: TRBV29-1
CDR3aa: CSVDPGQGIETQYF

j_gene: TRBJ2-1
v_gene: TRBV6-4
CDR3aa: CASSRFALAGYNEQFF

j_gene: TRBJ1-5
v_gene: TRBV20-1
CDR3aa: CSAYSPRDTNQPQHF

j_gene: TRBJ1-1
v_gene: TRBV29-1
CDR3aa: CSVDRVLLDTEAFF